These 18 T cell receptor beta chains came from one sample sequenced in a study of T cell repertoires in ileal Crohn's disease. Clones were read by immunoSEQ multiplex PCR, and TCRdb kept only the in-frame ones, dropping some. The table lists some 30,000 clones, roughly 81% of them singletons. The sequenced sample was ileal tissue. The receptors were sampled from an adult with Crohn's disease.

The chain's CDR3 is CASSLGQYQPQHF. The CDR3 region has the DNA TGTGCCAGCAGCTTAGGACAGTATCAGCCCCAGCATTTT. The chain uses TRBV7-2 and TRBJ1-5; maybe TRBD1 (5 bases). V was trimmed by 1 base and J by 5 bases, leaving 6 bases between them. There are 13 residues in the CDR3. Germline CDR1 reads SGHTA; CDR2 reads FQGNSA.

The chain carries TRBV7-6 and TRBJ2-5; unclear D gene. V shed 4 bases and J shed 3 bases, with 15 bases lying between them. The CDR3 is 15 amino acids. Germline V gives CDR1 SGHVS, CDR2 FNYEAQ. The CDR3 nucleotides read TGTGCCAGCAGCTCGCTGAGAGGAGAAGAAGAGACCCAGTACTTC. It codes for CASSSLRGEEETQYF.

This clone was seen only a few times. The sample holds other DNA sequences that translate to the same CDR3. This chain links TRBV4-1 with TRBJ2-7, with D possibly being TRBD1 (5 bases). The germline CDR1 and CDR2 sequences are MGHRA and YSYEKL. Trimming stripped 2 bases from V and 0 bases from J, with 14 bases between. The CDR3 is 16 amino acids. CDR3 sequence reads: CASSQTTGLSSYEQYF. CDR3 bases: TGCGCCAGCAGCCAAACCACAGGTCTTAGCTCCTACGAGCAGTACTTC.

This chain links TRBV6-5 with TRBJ2-1, with TRBD2 matching 10 bases. With V trimmed by 2 bases and J by 8 bases, 9 bases remained unmatched. Germline CDR1 is MNHEY and CDR2 is SVGAGI. This CDR3 comprises 16 residues. The CDR3 sequence: CASSYQSGLAGDEQFF. CDR3 bases: TGTGCCAGCAGTTACCAGAGCGGGCTAGCGGGGGATGAGCAGTTCTTC.

The chain recombines TRBV5-1 with TRBJ2-2, with a possible D match to TRBD1 (6 bases). CDR1 is SGHRS, CDR2 YFSETQ, per germline. With 4 bases removed from V and 6 bases from J, the gap between germline ends came to 13 bases. The CDR3 loop spans 14 amino acids. The CDR3 DNA follows: TGCGCCAGCAGCCGGGCACAGGGTCCCGGGGAGCTGTTTTTT. Protein sequence: CASSRAQGPGELFF.

The chain combines TRBV10-2 with TRBJ1-2; D might be TRBD1 (6 bases). V was pared by 8 bases and J by 8 bases, with 12 bases between. The CDR3 consists of 11 residues. CDR1 and CDR2 (germline): WSHSY, SAAADI. DNA for the CDR3: TGCGCCAGCTTACAGGGTAAGGGCTACACCTTC. This sequence encodes CASLQGKGYTF.

V usage is TRBV19 and J usage is TRBJ1-1, with 10 nucleotides matching TRBD1. CDR3 length: 15 amino acids. The J segment lost 6 bases and the V segment lost 5 bases, leaving 9 bases of the junction unmatched. In germline, CDR1 is LNHDA, CDR2 SQIVND (reference sequence). CDR3 in DNA: TGTGCCAGTAGTTTCCGACAGGGGGCGATCCCTGAAGCTTTCTTT. Translated, it gives CASSFRQGAIPEAFF. The full variable domain, rest sourced from reference TRBV19 and TRBJ1-1, is DGGITQSPKYLFRKEGQNVTLSCEQNLNHDAMYWYRQDPGQGLRLIYYSQIVNDFQKGDIAEGYSVSREKKESFPLTVTSAQKNPTAFYLCASSFRQGAIPEAFFGQGTRLTVV.

V is TRBV4-3 and J is TRBJ1-1; no firm D call. The CDR3 loop spans 15 amino acids. The ends were cut back, 0 bases at V and 1 base at J, with 9 bases in the middle. Germline V lookup: CDR1 LGHNA, CDR2 YSLEER. DNA of the CDR3: TGCGCCAGCAGCCAAGATCATCCGGGGAACACTGAAGCTTTCTTT. This codes for CASSQDHPGNTEAFF.

This chain joins TRBV2 and TRBJ1-6; 7 nucleotides line up with TRBD1. J gave up 2 bases and V 5 bases, and 3 bases lay outside the gene matches. The germline V gene encodes CDR1 SNHLY and CDR2 FYNNEI. The CDR3 extends over 15 amino acids. CDR3 bases: TGTGCCAGCAGTTCACAGGGGACCTATAATTCACCCCTCCACTTT. It specifies CASSSQGTYNSPLHF.

Concerning this clone: A junction boundary mismatches the germline segment, possibly from a read error. The gene calls are TRBV7-7 and TRBJ2-1; no clear D. Per germline, CDR1 SSHAT and CDR2 FNYEAQ (reference sequence). The CDR3 has 15 residues. CDR3 sequence: CASSPGNSGHNEQFF. In nucleotides, the CDR3 is TGTGCTAGCAGCCCCGGTAATTCAGGCCACAATGAGCAGTTCTTC.

V and J are TRBV29-1 and TRBJ1-5; no definite D call. This CDR3 has 12 residues. V lost 7 bases to trimming and J lost 4 bases, with 11 bases between them. Germline V gene sequence: CDR1 SQVTM, CDR2 ANQGSEA. CDR3 bases: TGCAGCGCCGGGGATTCAAATCAGCCCCAGCATTTT. Translation gives CSAGDSNQPQHF.

In this sample, this clone turned up a few times. The chain links TRBV5-1 to TRBJ1-2, with unresolved D. The ends were cut back, 2 bases at V and 2 bases at J, with 7 bases in the middle. Germline V gene lookup returns CDR1 SGHRS and CDR2 YFSETQ. The CDR3 runs 13 residues. The CDR3 DNA reads as TGCGCCAGCAGCTTCGGGGAGAACTATGGCTACACCTTC. Amino acids: CASSFGENYGYTF.

In this sample, this clone turned up a few times. The chain carries TRBV10-3 and TRBJ1-1; no definite D call. V was clipped by 4 bases and J by 5 bases, with 14 bases between them. CDR3 length: 14 residues. Germline V gene data show CDR1 as ENHRY and CDR2 as SYGVKD. The CDR3 bases are TGTGCCATCAGTGTTGCCCTGGGAGGGACTGAAGCTTTCTTT. Translation: CAISVALGGTEAFF.

A note on this clone: The same CDR3 is also encoded by other DNA sequences in this sample. The chain combines TRBV30 with TRBJ1-5, with 10 bases identical to TRBD1. Germline V gene lookup returns CDR1 GTSNPN and CDR2 SVGIG (reference sequence). The V and J ends lost 3 bases and 5 bases, in that order; junction bases with no gene match: 1. The CDR3 is 13 residues long. Written as DNA, the CDR3 is TGTGCCTGGAGCGGACAGGGGGATCAGCCCCAGCATTTT. Translating gives CAWSGQGDQPQHF.

The rearrangement links TRBV5-1 to TRBJ2-4, with TRBD1 identical over 7 bases. The CDR3 covers 12 residues. Germline V CDR1 and CDR2: SGHRS, YFSETQ. Trimming removed 4 bases from V and 13 bases from J; junction bases left unmatched: 8. CDR3 nucleotide sequence: TGCGCCAGCAGCCCCAGACAGGGAATCCAGTACTTC. It yields the protein CASSPRQGIQYF.

This chain uses TRBV6-6 with TRBJ1-5; D is ambiguous. The V end was cut by 5 bases, the J end by 3 bases, with 8 bases between. The CDR3 sequence is 13 residues long. CDR1 and CDR2 from the germline V gene are MNHNY and SVGAGI (reference sequence). The CDR3 loop is CASSVQSNQPQHF. CDR3 coding DNA: TGTGCCAGCAGTGTCCAGTCCAATCAGCCCCAGCATTTT.

There are a few counts of this clone. The chain joins TRBV7-2 to TRBJ2-1; tentatively, D is TRBD2 (7 bases). The V end was cut by 5 bases, the J end by 3 bases, with 17 bases between. The germline V gene encodes CDR1 SGHTA and CDR2 FQGNSA. This CDR3 contains 16 residues. CDR3: CASSPGWGGHYNEQFF. CDR3 sequence (DNA): TGTGCCAGCAGCCCCGGGTGGGGGGGCCACTACAATGAGCAGTTCTTC.

This chain connects TRBV19 to TRBJ2-1, with TRBD2 as a possible D gene (5 bases). The ends were cut back, 3 bases at V and 14 bases at J, with 17 bases in the middle. The CDR3 spans 13 residues. CDR1 and CDR2 from the germline V gene are LNHDA and SQIVND (reference sequence). CDR3 nucleotides: TGTGCCAGTAGTATGGCCAGTATGGGAGTGGAGTTCTTC. As protein: CASSMASMGVEFF. The variable domain in full, completed from reference TRBV19 and TRBJ2-1, reads DGGITQSPKYLFRKEGQNVTLSCEQNLNHDAMYWYRQDPGQGLRLIYYSQIVNDFQKGDIAEGYSVSREKKESFPLTVTSAQKNPTAFYLCASSMASMGVEFFGPGTRLTVL.